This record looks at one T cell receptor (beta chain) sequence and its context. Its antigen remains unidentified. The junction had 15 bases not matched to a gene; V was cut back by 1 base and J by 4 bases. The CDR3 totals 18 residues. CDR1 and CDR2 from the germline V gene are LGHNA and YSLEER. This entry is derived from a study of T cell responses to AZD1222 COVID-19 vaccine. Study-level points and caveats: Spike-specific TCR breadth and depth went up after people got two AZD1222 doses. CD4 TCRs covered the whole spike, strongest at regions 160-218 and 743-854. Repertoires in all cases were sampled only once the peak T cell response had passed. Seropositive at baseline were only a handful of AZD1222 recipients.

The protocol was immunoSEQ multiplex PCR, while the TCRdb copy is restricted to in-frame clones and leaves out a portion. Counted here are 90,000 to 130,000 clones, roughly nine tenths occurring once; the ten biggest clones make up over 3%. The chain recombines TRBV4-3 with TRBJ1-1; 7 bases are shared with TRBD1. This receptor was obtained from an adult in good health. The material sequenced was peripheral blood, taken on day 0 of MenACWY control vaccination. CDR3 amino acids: CASSQALVRGGGSTEAFF. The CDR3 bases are TGCGCCAGCAGCCAAGCCCTGGTTAGAGGGGGCGGTAGCACTGAAGCTTTCTTT.